The 13 T cell receptor beta chains presented below share a single source sample, sequenced in a study of spatial heterogeneity in lung cancer. TCRdb recomputed calls from the 5' RACE reads with MiXCR, one row per CDR3 protein. The table shows 8,500 to 10,000 distinct CDR3 sequences, with 7.5% to 10% occurring only once. Time point denoted: sample taken at primary tumor resection. These receptors lack a known antigen. General study findings and limits: Intratumoral expanded alpha and beta TCR counts were found to track tumor mutation counts.

The sample consisted of lung tumor tissue, taken at surgery. The receptor set was obtained from a male donor with early-stage non-small cell lung cancer.

In this sample, this clonotype turned up many times. The V and J genes are TRBV29-1 and TRBJ2-3; 7 bases fit TRBD1. Germline V gene lookup returns CDR1 SQVTM and CDR2 ANQGSEA. Unmatched junction bases numbered 11, after V lost 4 bases and J lost 1 base. CDR3 length: 16 amino acids. This CDR3 reads CSVGAPTGSGTDTQYF. In DNA form, the CDR3 reads TGCAGCGTTGGGGCCCCGACAGGGAGTGGCACAGATACGCAGTATTTT.

The chain is built from TRBV6-5 and TRBJ2-1; D perhaps matches TRBD1 (5 bases). V lost 9 bases and J lost 4, with 16 bases in between. Germline loops: CDR1 MNHEY, CDR2 SVGAGI. There are 14 residues in the CDR3. Here the CDR3 DNA reads TGTGCCAGAGGTTGGACAACTAATTACAATGAGCAGTTCTTC. Encoded protein: CARGWTTNYNEQFF.

This clonotype was counted a few times. This rearrangement joins TRBV5-1 to TRBJ2-5; 8 nucleotides align to TRBD1. Germline values: CDR1 SGHRS, CDR2 YFSETQ. V trimming: 2 bases; J trimming: 5 bases; junction bases outside the gene matches: 14. The CDR3 spans 17 residues. The CDR3 here is CASSLLPGQAQFETQYF. The CDR3, as DNA: TGCGCCAGCAGCTTATTACCGGGACAGGCTCAATTTGAGACCCAGTACTTC.

This clonotype was found many times. The CDR3 DNA sequence: TGCGCCAGCAGCTTGGACGGGGCCCTTGAAGCTTTCTTT. This codes for CASSLDGALEAFF. The rearrangement uses TRBV5-1 and TRBJ1-1; TRBD1 might be the D (5 bases). The germline V gene encodes CDR1 SGHRS and CDR2 YFSETQ. V was clipped by 0 bases and J by 7 bases, with 10 bases between them. The CDR3 consists of 13 residues.

The genes are TRBV11-3 and TRBJ2-2, with no clear D. Trimming took 4 bases from V and 1 from J, leaving 7 bases between them. The CDR3 is 14 residues long. Germline-derived CDR1 and CDR2 are SGHNT and YENEEA. Written as DNA, the CDR3 is TGTGCCAGCAGCTCAGGACGGAACACCGGGGAGCTGTTTTTT. This encodes CASSSGRNTGELFF.

Many counts were recorded for this clonotype. The chain recombines TRBV5-1 with TRBJ1-1; maybe TRBD1 (5 bases). The CDR3 loop spans 14 amino acids. Germline V gives CDR1 SGHRS, CDR2 YFSETQ. V lost 4 bases and J lost 0, with 10 bases in between. The CDR3, as DNA: TGCGCCAGCAGCGCGGGACTGCTGAACACTGAAGCTTTCTTT. It translates to CASSAGLLNTEAFF. Combining the CDR3 with reference TRBV5-1 and TRBJ1-1 gives the whole variable domain KAGVTQTPRYLIKTRGQQVTLSCSPISGHRSVSWYQQTPGQGLQFLFEYFSETQRNKGNFPGRFSGRQFSNSRSEMNVSTLELGDSALYLCASSAGLLNTEAFFGQGTRLTVV.

This clonotype turned up a few times. The chain uses TRBV13 and TRBJ1-6, with TRBD1 identical over 8 bases. Trimming at V came to 5 bases and at J to 0 bases, leaving 6 bases not matched to a gene. This CDR3 has 17 residues. Germline V gene data show CDR1 as PRHDT and CDR2 as FYEKMQ (reference sequence). The CDR3 spells CASSTGGLSSYNSPLHF. The CDR3 DNA reads TGTGCCAGCAGCACAGGGGGTTTAAGCTCCTATAATTCACCCCTCCACTTT.

The table lists this clonotype with a few counts. This chain uses TRBV7-9 with TRBJ2-3; 11 nucleotides agree with TRBD2. Germline V gives CDR1 SEHNR, CDR2 FQNEAQ (reference sequence). This CDR3 is built from 15 residues. V gave up 6 bases and J gave up 2 bases; unmatched junction bases: 4. CDR3 loop: CASSSSGRATDTQYF. In DNA, the CDR3 is TGTGCCAGCAGTAGTAGCGGGAGGGCCACAGATACGCAGTATTTT.

Ten or more counts support this clonotype. The chain recombines TRBV7-3 with TRBJ2-1, with TRBD2 identical over 15 bases. With V trimmed by 3 bases and J by 6 bases, 6 bases remained unmatched. The CDR3 is 17 residues long. Per germline, CDR1 SGHTA and CDR2 FQGTGA. CDR3 loop: CASSLPGLAGGRNEQFF. The CDR3 bases are TGTGCCAGCAGCTTGCCGGGACTAGCGGGAGGCCGCAATGAGCAGTTCTTC.

This clonotype has a count of ten or more. As the CDR3 is not closed by the conserved phenylalanine or tryptophan, this likely results from a read error. It is unclear where the CDR3 begins or ends on the DNA, so no DNA is shown, and the CDR3 is as TCRdb lists it. This chain connects TRBV21-1 to TRBJ1-5. TRBV21-1 is a listed pseudogene. Inclusive of both ends, the CDR3 amounts to 10 amino acids. The CDR3 protein is CASSEARYPI.

This clonotype was detected many times. This chain connects TRBV9 to TRBJ1-1; weak D call: TRBD1 (5 bases). Germline V CDR1 and CDR2: SGDLS, YYNGEE. CDR3 length: 13 amino acids. V lost 0 bases, J lost 10 bases, and 13 bases lay in between. The CDR3 region has the DNA TGTGCCAGCAGCGTAGAGATCGGGGGTAGAGCTTTCTTT. Translation gives CASSVEIGGRAFF.

This rearrangement joins TRBV7-2 to TRBJ2-1; maybe TRBD2 (5 bases). Per germline, CDR1 SGHTA and CDR2 FQGNSA. Trimming pared 3 bases from V and 5 bases from J, leaving 14 bases between. The length of the CDR3 is 15 residues. CDR3 nucleotide sequence: TGTGCCAGCAGCTTTGGGAGTAGTTCCCACAATGAGCAGTTCTTC. It is translated as CASSFGSSSHNEQFF.

At least ten counts were recorded for this clonotype. V is TRBV5-1 and J is TRBJ2-1; D might be TRBD1 or TRBD2, each matching 5 bases. Between the trimmed V and J ends, which lost 1 base and 10 bases, there was a span of 18 bases. Germline CDR1 SGHRS, CDR2 YFSETQ. The CDR3 covers 15 residues. This CDR3 is CASSLSQGGTKEQFF. Here the CDR3 DNA reads TGCGCCAGCAGCTTGAGCCAAGGTGGGACGAAGGAGCAGTTCTTC.